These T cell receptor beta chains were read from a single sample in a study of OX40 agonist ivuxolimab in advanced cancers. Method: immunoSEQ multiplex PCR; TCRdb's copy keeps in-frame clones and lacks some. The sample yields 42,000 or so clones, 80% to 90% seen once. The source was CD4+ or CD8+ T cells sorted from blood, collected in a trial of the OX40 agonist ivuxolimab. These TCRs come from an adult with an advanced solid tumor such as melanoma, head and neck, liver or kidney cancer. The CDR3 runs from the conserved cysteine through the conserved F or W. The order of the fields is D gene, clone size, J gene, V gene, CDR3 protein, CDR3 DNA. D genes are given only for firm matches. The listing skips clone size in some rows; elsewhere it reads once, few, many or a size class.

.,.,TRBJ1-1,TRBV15,CATSRGRVARSTEAFF,TGTGCCACCAGCAGGGGTAGGGTAGCGAGAAGTACTGAAGCTTTCTTT
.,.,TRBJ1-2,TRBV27,CATLPGAHFSGYTF,TGTGCCACCCTCCCAGGGGCGCATTTCTCTGGCTACACCTTC
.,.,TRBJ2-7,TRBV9,CASTPGAGAEEQYF,TGTGCCAGCACCCCGGGGGCAGGGGCGGAAGAGCAGTACTTC
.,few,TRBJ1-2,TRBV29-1,CSVEKQGYGYTF,TGCAGCGTTGAAAAACAGGGCTATGGCTACACCTTC
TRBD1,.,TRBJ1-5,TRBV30,CAWSRDRAQPQHF,TGTGCCTGGAGCAGGGACAGGGCCCAGCCCCAGCATTTT
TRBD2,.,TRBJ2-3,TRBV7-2,CASSSGGGRGTDTQYF,TGTGCCAGCAGCTCCGGAGGAGGGAGGGGCACAGATACGCAGTATTTT
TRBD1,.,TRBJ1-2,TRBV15,CATSRPGQDYDYTF,TGTGCCACCAGCAGACCGGGACAGGACTATGACTACACCTTC
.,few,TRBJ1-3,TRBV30,CAWGTWSGNTIYF,TGTGCCTGGGGAACATGGTCAGGAAACACCATATATTTT
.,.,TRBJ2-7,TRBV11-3,CASSRVITGDEQYF,TGTGCCAGCAGCCGAGTCATAACGGGGGACGAGCAGTACTTC
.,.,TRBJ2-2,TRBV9,CASNERGANTGELFF,TGTGCCAGCAACGAAAGGGGCGCGAACACCGGGGAGCTGTTTTTT
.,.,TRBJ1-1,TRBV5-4,CASSLVWGGNTEAFF,TGTGCCAGCAGCTTGGTCTGGGGAGGGAACACTGAAGCTTTCTTT
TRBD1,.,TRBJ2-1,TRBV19,CASRKDRVAYNEQFF,TGTGCCAGTAGGAAGGACAGGGTTGCCTACAATGAGCAGTTCTTC
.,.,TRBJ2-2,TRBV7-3,CASSLKTRDTGELFF,TGTGCCAGCAGCCTAAAGACTAGAGACACCGGGGAGCTGTTTTTT
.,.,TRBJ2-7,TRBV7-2,CASSLGRGSYEQYF,TGTGCCAGCAGCCTCGGCAGGGGCTCCTACGAGCAGTACTTC
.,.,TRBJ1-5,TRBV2,CASDRIYSNQPQHF,TGTGCCAGCGACAGAATTTATAGCAATCAGCCCCAGCATTTT
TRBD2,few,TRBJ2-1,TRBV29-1,CSGGLARANEQFF,TGCAGCGGGGGACTAGCTCGGGCCAATGAGCAGTTCTTC
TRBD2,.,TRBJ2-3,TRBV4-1,CASSQREGGDTQYF,TGCGCCAGCAGCCAGCGGGAGGGCGGGGATACGCAGTATTTT
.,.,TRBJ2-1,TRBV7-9,CASSSKWPYNEQFF,TGTGCCAGCAGCTCCAAGTGGCCCTACAATGAGCAGTTCTTC
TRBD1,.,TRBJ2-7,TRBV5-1,CASSLGEQGLEQYF,TGCGCCAGCAGCTTGGGAGAACAGGGGCTCGAGCAGTACTTC
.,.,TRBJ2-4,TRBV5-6,CASSLGDEERHIQYF,TGTGCCAGCAGCTTGGGGGACGAAGAAAGACACATTCAGTACTTC
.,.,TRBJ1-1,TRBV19,CASRDRAGSTEAFF,TGTGCCAGTAGAGATAGGGCAGGGAGCACTGAAGCTTTCTTT
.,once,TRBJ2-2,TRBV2,CASSVDQFTGELFF,TGTGCCAGCAGCGTGGACCAATTCACCGGGGAGCTGTTTTTT
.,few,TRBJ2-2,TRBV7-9,CASSSVPLRSGPTGELFF,TGTGCCAGCAGTTCTGTTCCCCTACGTAGCGGACCCACCGGGGAGCTGTTTTTT
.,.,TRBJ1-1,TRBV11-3,CASSLRQSSEAFF,TGTGCCAGCAGCCTTCGACAGTCTTCTGAAGCTTTCTTT
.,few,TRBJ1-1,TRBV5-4,CASSLEQVNTEAFF,TGTGCCAGCAGCTTGGAACAGGTCAACACTGAAGCTTTCTTT
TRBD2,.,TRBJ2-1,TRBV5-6,CASSYGLERLNEQFF,TGTGCCAGCAGCTATGGACTAGAAAGGCTCAATGAGCAGTTCTTC
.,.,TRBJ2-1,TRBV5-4,CASSFAGTQYNEQFF,TGTGCCAGCAGCTTTGCCGGGACTCAGTACAATGAGCAGTTCTTC
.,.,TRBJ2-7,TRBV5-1,CASSLAWGSYEQYF,TGCGCCAGCAGCTTGGCCTGGGGGAGCTACGAGCAGTACTTC
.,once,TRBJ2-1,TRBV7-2,CASSTGTTGYNEQFF,TGTGCCAGCAGCACCGGGACCACGGGCTACAATGAGCAGTTCTTC
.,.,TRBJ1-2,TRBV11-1,CASSSVGGRGYTF,TGTGCCAGCAGCTCCGTCGGGGGTCGTGGCTACACCTTC
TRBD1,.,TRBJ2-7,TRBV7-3,CASSRAGQGSEQYF,TGTGCCAGCAGCCGGGCGGGACAGGGGTCCGAGCAGTACTTC
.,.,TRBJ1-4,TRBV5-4,CASSTGPPGANEKLFF,TGTGCCAGCAGCACTGGGCCCCCGGGGGCAAATGAAAAACTGTTTTTT
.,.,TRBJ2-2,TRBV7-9,CASSLYAGNTGELFF,TGTGCCAGCAGCTTATACGCCGGTAACACCGGGGAGCTGTTTTTT
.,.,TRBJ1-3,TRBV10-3,CAISGGFGSGNTIYF,TGTGCCATCAGCGGCGGTTTTGGCTCTGGAAACACCATATATTTT
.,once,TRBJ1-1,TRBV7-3,CASSPGPGGNTEAFF,TGTGCCAGCAGCCCAGGGCCCGGCGGAAACACTGAAGCTTTCTTT
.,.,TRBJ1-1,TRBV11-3,CASSLGGAGGAFF,TGTGCCAGCAGCCTAGGGGGGGCGGGAGGAGCTTTCTTT
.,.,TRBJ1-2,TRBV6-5,CASSYSGAPDYGYTF,TGTGCCAGCAGTTACTCGGGGGCGCCTGACTATGGCTACACCTTC
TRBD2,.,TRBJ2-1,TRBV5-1,CASSPRDYPSSYNEQFF,TGCGCCAGCAGCCCCCGGGACTACCCTAGCTCCTACAATGAGCAGTTCTTC
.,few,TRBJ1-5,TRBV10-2,CASSLGLGPQHF,TGCGCCAGCAGTCTTGGTCTTGGGCCCCAGCATTTT
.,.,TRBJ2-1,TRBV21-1,CASSKAPGLEEEQFF,TGTGCCAGCAGCAAAGCCCCCGGACTAGAGGAAGAGCAGTTCTTC
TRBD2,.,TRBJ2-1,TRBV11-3,CASSLGATSGSYNEQFF,TGTGCCAGCAGCTTAGGGGCGACTAGCGGGAGCTACAATGAGCAGTTCTTC
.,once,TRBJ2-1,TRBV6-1,CAREPPDGNEQFF,TGTGCCAGGGAACCCCCTGATGGCAATGAGCAGTTCTTC
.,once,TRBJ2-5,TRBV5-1,CASKQQGRGQETQYF,TGCGCCAGCAAACAACAGGGCCGGGGGCAGGAGACCCAGTACTTC
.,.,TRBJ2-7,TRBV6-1,CTSSVYSSYEQYF,TGTACCAGCAGTGTGTACAGCTCCTACGAGCAGTACTTC
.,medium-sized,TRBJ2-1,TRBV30,CAWSWEGEQFF,TGTGCCTGGAGTTGGGAAGGTGAGCAGTTCTTC